The 8 T cell receptor beta chains presented below share a single source sample, sequenced in a study of blood T cell repertoires in COVID-19. Sequenced by immunoSEQ multiplex PCR; TCRdb stores in-frame clones only, minus some. The table lists 120,000 or so clones, 86% of them singletons. Sequencing used peripheral blood. Receptor source: a man aged 65 to 85 who had recovered from COVID-19.

For this clone: The germline gene is not matched at one end of the junction; a read error may be the cause. V and J are TRBV30 and TRBJ2-5, with 8 bases that match TRBD2. CDR1 is GTSNPN and CDR2 is SVGIG in the germline V gene (reference sequence). This CDR3 is built from 13 residues. The CDR3 DNA reads TGTGCCGGGAGGGTAGCGGGGAGGGAGACCCAGTACTTC. Translating it yields CAGRVAGRETQYF.

The chain carries TRBV4-2 and TRBJ1-5, with TRBD1 identical over 7 bases. The V segment lost 3 bases and the J segment 1 base; nucleotides outside the gene matches: 3. The CDR3 is 15 amino acids. From germline, CDR1 is LGHNA and CDR2 YNFKEQ. CDR3 coding DNA: TGTGCCAGCAGCCAGACAGGGCACAGCAATCAGCCCCAGCATTTT. This codes for CASSQTGHSNQPQHF.

V and J are TRBV7-2 and TRBJ1-3; D may be TRBD1 (5 bases). The CDR3 consists of 16 residues. Germline CDR1 SGHTA, CDR2 FQGNSA. Trimming took off 3 bases at V and 0 bases at J, with 12 bases between the two ends. The DNA of the CDR3 is TGTGCCAGCAGCTTCCATGCCGGGGGCTCTGGAAACACCATATATTTT. Residues: CASSFHAGGSGNTIYF.

The chain carries TRBV11-1 and TRBJ1-1; 9 bases agree with TRBD1. CDR1 is SGHAT and CDR2 is FQDESV in the germline V gene (reference sequence). Trimming cost V 5 bases and J 4 bases; bases outside gene matches: 8. The length of the CDR3 is 15 residues. In DNA, the CDR3 is TGTGCCAGCAGCCAACAGGGGGCGGTCGGCACTGAAGCTTTCTTT. It encodes CASSQQGAVGTEAFF. The whole variable domain, remainder taken from reference TRBV11-1 and TRBJ1-1, is EAEVAQSPRYKITEKSQAVAFWCDPISGHATLYWYRQILGQGPELLVQFQDESVVDDSQLPKDRFSAERLKGVDSTLKIQPAELGDSAMYLCASSQQGAVGTEAFFGQGTRLTVV.

The chain links TRBV5-1 to TRBJ2-5; weak D call: TRBD1 (5 bases). Germline CDR1 is SGHRS and CDR2 is YFSETQ. Trimming cost V 4 bases and J 7 bases, with 23 bases left between them. The length of the CDR3 is 16 residues. The chain's CDR3 is CASSNDRDRGPRTQYF. CDR3 DNA sequence: TGCGCCAGCAGCAACGACCGTGATAGGGGCCCACGGACCCAGTACTTC.

This clone was seen a single time. V and J are TRBV5-3 and TRBJ1-2, with D unclear. TRBV5-3 is designated an ORF whose function remains uncertain. With 2 bases removed from V and 1 base from J, the gap between germline ends came to 6 bases. The CDR3 totals 13 residues. Here the CDR3 reads CARSFRLNYGYTF. The CDR3 coding sequence is TGTGCCAGAAGCTTTCGACTTAACTATGGCTACACCTTC.

This clone was seen only a few times. The chain uses TRBV28 and TRBJ2-3; 7 bases fit TRBD1. The CDR3 runs 14 residues. Per germline, CDR1 MDHEN and CDR2 SYDVKM. J lost 4 bases, V lost 2 bases, and 3 bases had no gene match. The chain's CDR3 is CASSLGQEPDTQYF. DNA for the CDR3: TGTGCCAGCAGTTTAGGACAGGAACCAGATACGCAGTATTTT.

The V call is TRBV10-3, the J call TRBJ1-3; tentative D call: TRBD1 (5 bases). The CDR3 loop spans 16 amino acids. The V and J ends lost 7 bases and 2 bases respectively, with 18 bases between them. Germline loops: CDR1 ENHRY, CDR2 SYGVKD. This chain's CDR3 is CAINAREGAAGNTIYF. The DNA for the CDR3 is TGTGCCATCAACGCCCGTGAAGGGGCGGCTGGAAACACCATATATTTT.